Following are 14 T cell receptor beta chains from one sample sequenced in a study of T cells after yellow fever vaccination. TCRdb analysed the 5' RACE reads with MiXCR anew, one entry per CDR3 protein. The profile shows about 20,000 distinct CDR3 sequences, around 5.2% of them singletons. Sample: PBMCs, either bulk or a sorted T-cell subset (CD4+, CD8+, memory, or dextramer-sorted; not recorded which), taken approximately 47 days after the first yellow fever vaccination. These receptors originate from a man in his late teens or twenties who received the YFV17D yellow fever vaccine.

Within the sample, this clonotype is large (0.1 to 1%). This rearrangement joins TRBV4-1 to TRBJ1-1; no definite D call. The germline V gene encodes CDR1 MGHRA and CDR2 YSYEKL. The CDR3 contains 13 residues. Trimming took 2 bases from V and 5 from J, leaving 9 bases between them. The CDR3 DNA reads as TGCGCCAGCAGCCAACGGGAAGTTACTGAAGCTTTCTTT. It codes for CASSQREVTEAFF.

This clonotype occurred many times. This chain uses TRBV5-1 with TRBJ2-2, with TRBD1 identical over 10 bases. The CDR3 loop spans 16 amino acids. Germline CDR1 reads SGHRS; CDR2 reads YFSETQ. The V and J ends lost 0 bases and 3 bases, in that order; junction bases with no gene match: 2. CDR3: CASSLGQGAYTGELFF. The CDR3 DNA reads TGCGCCAGCAGCTTGGGACAGGGGGCATACACCGGGGAGCTGTTTTTT.

This clonotype came up many times. The CDR3 DNA sequence: TGTGCCAGCAGTGAATCTAGCTATGGCTACACCTTC. It is translated as CASSESSYGYTF. This sequence joins TRBV2 and TRBJ1-2; D unresolved. V lost 2 bases, J lost 4 bases, and 5 bases lay in between. The CDR3 sequence is 12 residues long. Germline-derived CDR1 and CDR2 are SNHLY and FYNNEI.

This clonotype showed up many times. This rearrangement joins TRBV12-3 or TRBV12-4 to TRBJ1-2; no reliable D call. The V end was cut by 4 bases, the J end by 7 bases, with 10 bases between. The CDR3 sequence is 12 residues long. CDR3 sequence (DNA): TGTGCCAGCAGTTCCCGAGTTGGTGGCTACACCTTC. This translates into CASSSRVGGYTF.

At least ten counts were recorded for this clonotype. This chain connects TRBV4-3 to TRBJ1-1; 8 bases match TRBD1. This CDR3 region has 15 residues. The germline V gene encodes CDR1 LGHNA and CDR2 YSLEER. V lost 3 bases to trimming and J lost 5 bases; unmatched junction nucleotides: 8. DNA of the CDR3: TGCGCCAGCAGCCAGTCCAGGACAGGGCAAACTGAAGCTTTCTTT. As protein: CASSQSRTGQTEAFF.

This rearrangement joins TRBV4-1 to TRBJ1-2; 8 bases are shared with TRBD1. CDR1 is MGHRA and CDR2 is YSYEKL in the germline V gene. V lost 3 bases and J lost 0; bases outside the gene matches: 9. The CDR3 runs to 17 residues. CDR3 loop: CASSHIPGQASNYGYTF. CDR3 sequence (DNA): TGCGCCAGCAGCCACATCCCGGGACAGGCGTCTAACTATGGCTACACCTTC.

This rearrangement joins TRBV25-1 to TRBJ2-5; 11 nucleotides line up with TRBD2. The germline V gene has CDR1 MGHDK and CDR2 SYGVNS. J lost 7 bases, V lost 8 bases, and 6 bases had no gene match. There are 13 residues in the CDR3. DNA of the CDR3: TGTGCCAGCGGGGGGACTAGCGGATTGACCCAGTACTTC. This sequence encodes CASGGTSGLTQYF. Filled out from reference TRBV25-1 and TRBJ2-5, the complete variable domain reads EADIYQTPRYLVIGTGKKITLECSQTMGHDKMYWYQQDPGMELHLIHYSYGVNSTEKGDLSSESTVSRIRTEHFPLTLESARPSHTSQYLCASGGTSGLTQYFGPGTRLLVL.

This clonotype was recorded at least ten times. The genes are TRBV7-2 and TRBJ1-5; no clear D. Per the germline V gene, CDR1 is SGHTA and CDR2 is FQGNSA. V lost 5 bases and J 6 bases, leaving 11 bases between the germline ends. The CDR3 length is 13 residues. The CDR3: CASSPLPGQPQHF. In nucleotides, the CDR3 is TGTGCCAGCAGCCCCCTGCCAGGTCAGCCCCAGCATTTT.

There are many counts of this clonotype. This sequence joins TRBV6-5 and TRBJ1-2; D possibly corresponds to TRBD1 (5 bases). The CDR3 loop spans 12 amino acids. Germline-derived CDR1 and CDR2 are MNHEY and SVGAGI. Trimming removed 8 bases at V and 7 bases at J, with 14 bases between. CDR3 nucleotides: TGTGCCAGCTACGGACAACCGGGTGGCTACACCTTC. Translated, it gives CASYGQPGGYTF.

This clonotype was counted many times. V and J are TRBV6-2 or TRBV6-3 and TRBJ2-7; 8 positions match TRBD2. Germline V lookup: CDR1 MNHEY, CDR2 SVGEGT. This CDR3 region has 19 residues. Trimming took 8 bases from V and 3 from J; bases not matched to a gene: 24. CDR3: CASGSPLAAGRSGGYEQYV. The CDR3 DNA follows: TGTGCCAGCGGATCCCCACTAGCGGCCGGTAGGTCCGGGGGCTACGAGCAGTACGTC.

This clonotype was seen at least ten times. The chain joins TRBV6-1 to TRBJ1-1; D remains ambiguous. V gave up 5 bases and J gave up 5 bases, with 18 bases separating them. Germline values: CDR1 MNHNS, CDR2 SASEGT. This CDR3 contains 15 residues. CDR3 residues: CASSIPEVRRTEAFF. CDR3 nucleotide sequence: TGTGCCAGCAGTATCCCCGAGGTACGGCGAACTGAAGCTTTCTTT.

This clonotype was seen ten or more times. The chain links TRBV6-5 to TRBJ1-1; 8 bases map to TRBD1. Trimming at V came to 6 bases and at J to 4 bases, leaving 10 bases not matched to a gene. Germline loops: CDR1 MNHEY, CDR2 SVGAGI. This CDR3 contains 15 residues. The CDR3 is CASSTQGAQGTEAFF. The CDR3 DNA sequence: TGTGCCAGCAGCACGCAGGGGGCGCAGGGCACTGAAGCTTTCTTT.

In this sample, this clonotype turned up many times. This chain uses TRBV7-2 with TRBJ1-6, with 7 bases identical to TRBD1. V shed 0 bases, J shed 10 bases, and the junction held 9 bases outside the gene matches. The CDR3 length is 16 residues. Per germline, CDR1 SGHTA and CDR2 FQGNSA. In DNA form, the CDR3 reads TGTGCCAGCAGCTTAGCGATGACAGGGCATGGGTCACCCCTCCACTTT. It yields the protein CASSLAMTGHGSPLHF.

This clonotype showed up many times. J is TRBJ1-2 and V is TRBV12-3 or TRBV12-4; 10 bases agree with TRBD1. The ends lost 2 bases at V and 7 bases at J; junction bases unmatched: 10. This CDR3 has 16 residues. DNA of the CDR3: TGTGCCAGCAGTTTATCTGTCGTGGGACAGGGGTTTGGCTACACCTTC. Translation gives CASSLSVVGQGFGYTF.